This T cell receptor beta chain derives from a study of T-cell memory formation after mild COVID-19. Study at large: Across donors, TCR clusters were largely donor specific.

The J segment lost 6 bases and the V segment lost 0 bases, leaving 3 bases of the junction unmatched. Germline V CDR1 and CDR2: LGHNA, YSLEER. CDR3 size: 14 residues. Libraries for TCRalpha and TCRbeta carried sample barcodes and unique molecular identifiers via 5'RACE. TCRdb recomputed calls from the 5' RACE reads with MiXCR, one row per CDR3 protein. This repertoire shows some 86,000 distinct CDR3 sequences, nearly 25% found once; its top ten account for about 40%. Details on this clonotype: Its antigen remains unknown.

Broader study findings: Contracting clones from day 15 to 85 had balanced CD4/CD8; later expanders favoured CD4+.

This TCR came from a man younger than 30 who had mild COVID-19 (a few samples of this study predate the infection). Cell type and time point are not known. The source material was PBMCs or a T cell subset sorted from them (not recorded which). The gene calls are TRBV4-3 and TRBJ2-3; 7 nucleotides match TRBD2. This chain's CDR3 is CASSQDTSADTQYF. For the CDR3, the DNA is TGCGCCAGCAGCCAAGACACTAGCGCCGATACGCAGTATTTT.